This is a list of T cell receptor beta chains from one sample in a study of cytomegalovirus exposure and HLA in healthy donors. This table comes from immunoSEQ multiplex PCR, and its TCRdb copy is limited to in-frame clones, with some not included. The data contain some 130,000 clones, roughly four fifths of them seen just once; the ten biggest clones take up about 32%. The source material was PBMCs. The receptors were sampled from a man in his thirties or forties in good health and CMV-seropositive. CDR3s include the opening cysteine and the closing phenylalanine or tryptophan. The D gene is left open where the match is weak. Not all rows give a size; the values are once, few, many and, for expanded clones, a class.

J,V,size,D,CDR3,DNA
TRBJ2-2,TRBV10-3,NA,NA,CAISDSGANTGELFF,TGTGCCATCAGCGATAGCGGCGCGAACACCGGGGAGCTGTTTTTT
TRBJ1-1,TRBV29-1,once,TRBD1,CSVGVQGAPGEAFF,TGCAGCGTGGGGGTACAGGGGGCGCCCGGTGAAGCTTTCTTT
TRBJ1-3,TRBV1,NA,NA,CTSSHPRQGDPSSGNTIYF,TGCACCAGCAGCCACCCCCGGCAGGGGGATCCCTCGTCCGGAAACACCATATATTTT
TRBJ2-7,TRBV10-3,NA,NA,CAISTSGEQYF,TGTGCCATCAGTACGAGCGGCGAGCAGTACTTC
TRBJ2-1,TRBV9,NA,TRBD2,CASAFGGGAYEQFF,TGTGCCAGCGCATTTGGCGGGGGGGCTTATGAGCAGTTCTTC
TRBJ1-1,TRBV7-3,NA,NA,CASSFQGNTEAFF,TGTGCCAGCAGCTTTCAGGGGAACACTGAAGCTTTCTTT
TRBJ2-3,TRBV5-1,NA,TRBD1,CASSWGQSTDTQYF,TGCGCCAGCAGCTGGGGACAGTCCACAGATACGCAGTATTTT
TRBJ1-5,TRBV10-2,NA,NA,CASSESAIYQPQHF,TGCGCCAGCAGTGAGTCAGCGATTTATCAGCCCCAGCATTTT
TRBJ1-6,TRBV9,few,NA,CASSVEARGNSPLHF,TGTGCCAGCAGCGTAGAAGCCAGGGGAAATTCACCCCTCCACTTT
TRBJ2-7,TRBV7-3,NA,NA,CASSLVGGKTYEQYF,TGTGCCAGCAGCTTGGTGGGAGGAAAAACCTACGAGCAGTACTTC
TRBJ1-3,TRBV19,NA,NA,CASGLRGGGNTIYF,TGTGCCAGTGGCTTAAGGGGTGGAGGAAACACCATATATTTT
TRBJ2-5,TRBV5-6,NA,NA,CASSLRETQYF,TGTGCCAGCAGCTTGCGGGAGACCCAGTACTTC
TRBJ1-1,TRBV27,once,NA,CASSFNRGGEAFF,TGTGCCAGCAGTTTTAACCGGGGGGGTGAAGCTTTCTTT
TRBJ2-2,TRBV5-1,NA,NA,CASSLVGVNTGELFF,TGCGCCAGCAGCTTGGTGGGCGTTAACACCGGGGAGCTGTTTTTT
TRBJ1-1,TRBV4-2,NA,NA,CASSQDIKQLNTEAFF,TGTGCCAGCAGCCAAGATATAAAACAGCTGAACACTGAAGCTTTCTTT
TRBJ1-1,TRBV28,NA,NA,CASNGFSRTENTEAFF,TGTGCCAGCAATGGGTTCTCGAGGACAGAGAACACTGAAGCTTTCTTT
TRBJ2-1,TRBV11-1,NA,TRBD2,CASSSWTSGRASEQFF,TGTGCCAGCAGCTCCTGGACTAGCGGGAGGGCAAGTGAGCAGTTCTTC
TRBJ2-5,TRBV7-8,NA,NA,CASSLGNRNLQETQYF,TGTGCCAGCAGCTTAGGGAACAGGAACCTCCAAGAGACCCAGTACTTC